Listed here are 8 T cell receptor beta chains from one sample, sequenced in a study of shared clonotypes between healthy human individuals. TCRdb's copy holds only in-frame clones and misses some; the assay was immunoSEQ multiplex PCR. The sample lists around 690,000 clones, 90% seen once, with less than 40% in the top ten. The sequencing sample was made of memory CD8+ T cells from PBMCs. The sample's subset: CD45RO+ cells pooled with CCR7-negative TemRA cells. These receptors all come from a man younger than 35 in good health. Some clones in this sample may be carry-over from other donors' samples.

The rearrangement uses TRBV7-8 and TRBJ2-1, with 15 positions matching TRBD2. CDR1 and CDR2 from the germline V gene are SGHVS and FQNEAQ. CDR3 length equals 18 residues. V shed 5 bases and J 4 bases; nucleotides not matched to a gene: 9. The CDR3 loop reads CASSRDPGTSGRYNEQFF. For the CDR3, the DNA is TGTGCCAGCAGCAGAGACCCCGGGACTAGCGGGAGGTACAATGAGCAGTTCTTC.

The chain has TRBV5-5 and TRBJ2-5; D possibly matches TRBD1 or TRBD2 (5 bases each). The CDR3 consists of 14 residues. The germline V gene has CDR1 SGHKS and CDR2 YYEKEE (reference sequence). Deletions cut 6 bases from V and 5 bases from J, with 17 bases between. In DNA, the CDR3 is TGTGCCAGCATCGAAGGTTGGGGGTGGGAGACCCAGTACTTC. This gives the protein CASIEGWGWETQYF.

The chain couples TRBV28 to TRBJ2-7; D perhaps matches TRBD1 (6 bases). This CDR3 has 14 amino acids. V gave up 5 bases and J gave up 3 bases, with 14 bases separating them. Germline lookup yields CDR1 MDHEN and CDR2 SYDVKM. The CDR3 spells CASSPRGVNYEQYF. CDR3 in DNA: TGTGCCAGCAGTCCCAGGGGAGTTAACTACGAGCAGTACTTC.

This chain joins TRBV18 and TRBJ2-1, with 11 bases matching TRBD2. This CDR3 has 18 amino acids. CDR1 and CDR2 (germline): KGHSH, LQKENI. Trimming cost V 4 bases and J 3 bases; bases outside gene matches: 11. Here the CDR3 reads CASSLPFVAGGFYNEQFF. DNA of the CDR3: TGTGCCAGCTCACTACCCTTTGTAGCGGGAGGGTTCTACAATGAGCAGTTCTTC. Filled out from reference TRBV18 and TRBJ2-1, the complete variable domain reads NAGVMQNPRHLVRRRGQEARLRCSPMKGHSHVYWYRQLPEEGLKFMVYLQKENIIDESGMPKERFSAEFPKEGPSILRIQQVVRGDSAAYFCASSLPFVAGGFYNEQFFGPGTRLTVL.

This chain uses TRBV27 with TRBJ2-7; D is unclear. Germline V lookup: CDR1 MNHEY, CDR2 SMNVEV (reference sequence). Trimming pared 6 bases from V and 0 bases from J, leaving 15 bases between. CDR3 length: 15 residues. The CDR3 DNA reads as TGTGCCAGCAGGATCCTCAAAGGATACTCCTACGAGCAGTACTTC. Protein product: CASRILKGYSYEQYF.

V and J are TRBV27 and TRBJ1-5; no definite D call. V was cut by 5 bases and J by 0 bases, with 8 bases left in between. Germline V gives CDR1 MNHEY, CDR2 SMNVEV (reference sequence). This CDR3 comprises 14 residues. CDR3 coding DNA: TGTGCCAGCAGTGTGATGGCTAGCAATCAGCCCCAGCATTTT. This gives the protein CASSVMASNQPQHF.

The genes are TRBV6-5 and TRBJ1-1; a possible D gene is TRBD1 (6 bases). Germline CDR1 and CDR2: MNHEY and SVGAGI. The CDR3 is 13 residues long. Trimming shortened V by 4 bases and J by 7 bases, and 13 bases separated the two germline ends. CDR3 residues: CASSLAGADEAFF. The CDR3, as DNA: TGTGCCAGCAGTTTAGCAGGGGCGGATGAAGCTTTCTTT.

V is TRBV10-3 and J is TRBJ2-7; 7 bases are a match to TRBD1. Losses at the gene ends were 1 base for V and 0 bases for J; bases not matched to a gene: 6. CDR1 ENHRY and CDR2 SYGVKD come from the germline V gene. The CDR3 spans 16 residues. The CDR3 region has the DNA TGTGCCATCAGTGAGTTTGGGACAGAGACCTCCTACGAGCAGTACTTC. It encodes CAISEFGTETSYEQYF.